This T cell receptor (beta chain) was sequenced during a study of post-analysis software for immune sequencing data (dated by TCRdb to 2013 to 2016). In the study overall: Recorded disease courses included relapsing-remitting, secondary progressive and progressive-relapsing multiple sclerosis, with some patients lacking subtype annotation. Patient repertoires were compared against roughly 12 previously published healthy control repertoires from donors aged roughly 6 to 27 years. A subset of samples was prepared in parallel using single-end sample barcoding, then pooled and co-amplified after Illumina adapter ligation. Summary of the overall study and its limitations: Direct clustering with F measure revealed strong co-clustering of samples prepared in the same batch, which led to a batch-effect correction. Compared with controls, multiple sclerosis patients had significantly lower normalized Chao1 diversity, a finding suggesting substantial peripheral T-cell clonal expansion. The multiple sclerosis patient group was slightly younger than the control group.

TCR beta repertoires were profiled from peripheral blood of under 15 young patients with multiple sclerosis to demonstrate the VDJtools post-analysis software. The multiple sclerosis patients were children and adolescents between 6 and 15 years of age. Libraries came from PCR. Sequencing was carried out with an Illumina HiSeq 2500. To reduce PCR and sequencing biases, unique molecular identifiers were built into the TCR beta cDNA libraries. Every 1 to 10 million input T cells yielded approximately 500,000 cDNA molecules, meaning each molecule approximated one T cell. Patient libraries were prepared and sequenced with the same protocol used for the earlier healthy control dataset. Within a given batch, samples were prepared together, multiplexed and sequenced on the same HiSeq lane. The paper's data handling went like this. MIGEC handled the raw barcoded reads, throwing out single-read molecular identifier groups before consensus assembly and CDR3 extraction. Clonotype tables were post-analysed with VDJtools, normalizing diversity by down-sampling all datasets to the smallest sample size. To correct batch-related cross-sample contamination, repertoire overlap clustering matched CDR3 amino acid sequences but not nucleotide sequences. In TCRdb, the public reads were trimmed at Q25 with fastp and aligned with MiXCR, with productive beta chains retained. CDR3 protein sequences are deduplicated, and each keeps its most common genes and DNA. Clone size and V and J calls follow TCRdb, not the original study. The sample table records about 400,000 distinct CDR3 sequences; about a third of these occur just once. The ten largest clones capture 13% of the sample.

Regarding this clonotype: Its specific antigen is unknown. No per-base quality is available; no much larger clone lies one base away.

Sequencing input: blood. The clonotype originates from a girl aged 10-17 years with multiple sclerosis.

The bases are TGTGCCAGCAGCAACGGTGGACAGCCCCAGCATTTT. This translates into CASSNGGQPQHF. This chain joins TRBV7-9 to TRBJ1-5; the D gene identity is not certain. V lost 5 bases and J lost 7 bases; the stretch between them is 9 bases long. According to the germline V gene (reference sequence), CDR1 reads SEHNR and CDR2 reads FQNEAQ. The CDR3 spans 12 residues, from the cysteine through the phenylalanine. Just the 36-base CDR3 DNA is kept, in frame starting at base 1.